This T cell receptor beta chain is from a study of T-cell reconstitution after alpha-beta-depleted transplantation in children. This clonotype has a handful of counts. Molecular barcoding with unique molecular identifiers was used for the TCRbeta library. TCRdb re-called the PCR reads with MiXCR, one entry per CDR3 protein. Of around 500,000 distinct CDR3 sequences listed, under 15% are singletons. The sequence came from a human donor who donated a stem cell graft to a child with combined immunodeficiency. Sample: PBMCs from the stem cell graft donor, taken from the stem cell graft.

CDR3 in amino acids: CASSLAVLGRLLSEQFF. Written as DNA, the CDR3 is TGCGCCAGCAGCTTGGCCGTTTTGGGGCGGCTGCTCAGTGAGCAGTTCTTC. The genes are TRBV5-1 and TRBJ2-1; D is possibly TRBD1 (5 bases). The CDR3 length is 17 residues. Between the trimmed V and J ends, which lost 0 bases and 9 bases, there was a span of 22 bases. Germline CDR1 and CDR2: SGHRS and YFSETQ.